This T cell receptor beta chain was recorded in a study of identifying expanded T cells in peripheral blood (dated by TCRdb to about 2019). Concerning the study at large: Technical replicates were generated by sequencing separate aliquots of the same genomic DNA pool, and four replicates were compared pairwise.

Spanning cysteine to phenylalanine, the CDR3 consists of 14 amino acids. Here the CDR3 DNA is all that survives: 42 bases in frame from base 1. CDR1 and CDR2 are read off the germline V gene as KGHSH and LQKENI. V is shortened by 3 bases, J by 4 bases, and the region joining them spans 10 bases. What the study reported, not specific to this receptor: Across all healthy-donor time intervals, the beta-binomial model significantly lowered both the number of clones called differentially abundant and the false-positive rate. The authors expected that over much longer intervals, such as months to years, biological variance in healthy repertoires might increase even further. The binomial model flagged about 1.2 differentially abundant clones between technical replicates, compared with about 16 over two weeks and 19 over four weeks. Across all healthy donors, variance in clone template counts between roughly two-week samples was found to increase significantly with total template count.

TCRbeta CDR3 regions were profiled with the immunoSEQ Assay using bias-controlled multiplex PCR amplification of genomic DNA. In the source study's methods: The absolute abundance of each unique TCRbeta CDR3 region was quantified after sequences were collapsed and filtered. Differential abundance was tested with a binomial (Fisher-equivalent) model and with a beta-binomial model adding time-dependent variance fitted from healthy donors. Clones with fewer than 5 combined templates were excluded, and clones with Benjamini-Hochberg FDR below 0.01 were called differentially abundant. The form v = (b*log(k)+a)^2 was used to model beta-binomial variance as a function of total template count across the two samples. TCRdb's version of the immuneACCESS table is confined to in-frame rearrangements and falls short of the full clone set. An unresolved V gene accounts for under half of the shortfall where checked; the remainder is of unknown origin. V, J and clone size are those of that table, while D and trimming were read from the DNA. The sample table contains 75,000 to 90,000 clones; only one count was recorded for approximately 90% of them. In total, the top ten clones hold around 7% of the sample.

A remark on this clone: No cognate antigen has been identified for it. Base qualities are not recorded, but no much larger clone differs from it by a single base.

No immune events such as infections were documented for the healthy donors during the collection period. Blood repertoires from healthy donors were used as a training cohort for calibrating time-dependent variance in a beta-binomial model of differential abundance of T-cell clones. The training cohort comprised roughly 10 healthy donors, 3 female and 7 male. Donor ages ranged from about 29 to 65 years, with an average of roughly 46 years. Whole blood was collected from each healthy donor at three time points spaced about 2 weeks apart and obtained from a commercial supplier. For immunosequencing, genomic DNA was extracted from whole blood that had not been sorted.

Material: blood. Recombination joined TRBV18 with TRBJ1-5; a tentative D match to TRBD1 spans 5 bases. The TCR sequence derives from a person aged 18 to 70 in good health. The CDR3 here reads CASSPARENQPQHF. The nucleotide sequence is given as TGTGCCAGCTCACCTGCCAGGGAAAATCAGCCCCAGCATTTT.